This T cell receptor (beta chain) was identified during a study of CD8 T cells in ankylosing spondylitis. In making TCR beta libraries, quantitative 5'-RACE with molecular barcodes was used. TCRdb re-called the 5' RACE reads with MiXCR, one entry per CDR3 protein. Of fewer than 400,000 distinct CDR3 sequences in the sample, approximately 8% are singletons; the top ten hold about 14%. There are 15 residues in the CDR3. V was clipped by 3 bases and J by 4 bases, with 16 bases between them. CDR1 and CDR2 from the germline V gene are DFQATT and SNEGSKA (reference sequence). Study results and caveats: Reactive arthritis synovial fluid and blood were previously reported to contain some motif variants. Disease-linked clones had a CD8+ phenotype and relatively low frequency in peripheral blood. Clones linked to disease were reported to show significant enrichment in matched ankylosing spondylitis synovial fluid. Within ankylosing spondylitis blood, a TCR beta motif made up of eight or nine highly homologous variants appeared to be characteristic.

A remark on this clonotype: Antigen specificity is unknown.

The sequenced material came from blood, either unsorted or a sorted T cell fraction (not recorded which). The chain combines TRBV20-1 with TRBJ2-1, with a possible D match to TRBD1 (6 bases). This clonotype originated in a male donor with ankylosing spondylitis. CDR3 sequence (DNA): TGCAGTGCTAGTTATTCCGGGACAAAGTACAATGAGCAGTTCTTC. It yields the protein CSASYSGTKYNEQFF.